The 30 T cell receptor beta chains below were found in one sample sequenced in a study of cytomegalovirus exposure and HLA in healthy donors (dated by TCRdb to about 2017). The library was prepared using the immunoSEQ multiplex PCR assay. TCRdb took over this immuneACCESS table, retaining in-frame rearrangements with V and J assigned. Such tables are incomplete; in checked studies, under half of the missing clones stem from an unresolved V gene, and the remainder is unexplained. The sample profile shows over 200,000 clones; roughly 88% of them were found once. The top ten clones comprise roughly an eighth of the sample. The sample comprised PBMCs. These receptors came from a woman aged 25-40 years in good health and CMV-seropositive.

This chain joins TRBV6-5 and TRBJ1-1; D remains ambiguous. V was clipped by 2 bases and J by 5 bases, with 6 bases between them. Germline CDR1 reads MNHEY; CDR2 reads SVGAGI. The CDR3 is 12 amino acids. CDR3 region: CASSYIGTEAFF. CDR3 sequence (DNA): TGTGCCAGCAGTTACATCGGGACTGAAGCTTTCTTT.

This clone has just one count. J is TRBJ2-7 and V is TRBV4-1, with D possibly being TRBD1 (5 bases). Trimming shortened V by 0 bases and J by 4 bases, and 7 bases separated the two germline ends. Germline CDR1 is MGHRA and CDR2 is YSYEKL. This CDR3 contains 13 residues. The CDR3 region is CASSQDQGYEQYF. CDR3 sequence (DNA): TGCGCCAGCAGCCAAGATCAGGGTTACGAGCAGTACTTC.

This clone was observed a few times. This sequence joins TRBV7-9 and TRBJ2-7; 8 nucleotides agree with TRBD1. The CDR3 covers 13 residues. J gave up 5 bases and V 5 bases, and 5 bases lay outside the gene matches. Germline V lookup: CDR1 SEHNR, CDR2 FQNEAQ (reference sequence). Written as DNA, the CDR3 is TGTGCCAGCAGCCCACAGGGGGAAGACGAGCAGTACTTC. Translation: CASSPQGEDEQYF.

The chain has TRBV2 and TRBJ1-5, with 10 bases fitting TRBD1. The CDR3 extends over 14 amino acids. Trimming removed 7 bases from V and 4 bases from J; junction bases left unmatched: 4. Germline loops: CDR1 SNHLY, CDR2 FYNNEI. For the CDR3, the DNA is TGTGCCAGCAATACGGGACAGGGGAATCAGCCCCAGCATTTT. It translates to CASNTGQGNQPQHF.

Of note for this clone: Other DNA sequences in this specimen translate into the identical CDR3. The chain uses TRBV14 and TRBJ2-7; D remains unclear. CDR3 length: 11 residues. CDR1 SGHDN and CDR2 FVKESK come from the germline V gene. V was cut by 1 base and J by 4 bases, with 2 bases left in between. The CDR3 region has the DNA TGTGCCAGCAGCCAAGGGTACGAGCAGTACTTC. Translation gives CASSQGYEQYF.

The chain joins TRBV6-1 to TRBJ2-7; TRBD1 matches at 8 bases. V lost 6 bases, J lost 0 bases, and 4 bases stayed unmatched. The CDR3 totals 14 residues. Germline values: CDR1 MNHNS, CDR2 SASEGT. CDR3 nucleotide sequence: TGTGCCAGCAGACGGACAGGGCTCTCCTACGAGCAGTACTTC. This encodes CASRRTGLSYEQYF.

The chain uses TRBV5-1 and TRBJ2-1; no definite D call. V gave up 0 bases and J gave up 4 bases, with 11 bases separating them. Germline CDR1 and CDR2: SGHRS and YFSETQ. The CDR3 consists of 15 residues. Written as DNA, the CDR3 is TGCGCCAGCAGCTTGGGGTCTGTTCGGTACAATGAGCAGTTCTTC. This translates into CASSLGSVRYNEQFF.

This clone was counted a single time. This chain links TRBV4-1 with TRBJ2-7, with a weak D call TRBD1 (5 bases). The germline CDR1 and CDR2 sequences are MGHRA and YSYEKL. The CDR3 extends over 15 amino acids. Trimming removed 2 bases at V and 3 bases at J, with 14 bases between. The CDR3 DNA sequence: TGCGCCAGCAGCCAAATCCAGGACACGGTCTACGAGCAGTACTTC. Translated, it gives CASSQIQDTVYEQYF.

This clone was observed a handful of times. The chain couples TRBV7-9 to TRBJ1-5; D remains unclear. The germline gives CDR1 SEHNR, CDR2 FQNEAQ (reference sequence). The CDR3 is made up of 13 amino acids. The V end lost 3 bases, the J end lost 4 bases, and 7 bases lay between the germline ends. Here the CDR3 DNA reads TGTGCCAGCAGCTTGGATATAAATCAGCCCCAGCATTTT. It is translated as CASSLDINQPQHF.

The chain joins TRBV27 to TRBJ2-5; the D gene is possibly TRBD2 (6 bases). Trimming shortened V by 7 bases and J by 3 bases, and 18 bases separated the two germline ends. The CDR3 totals 15 residues. Germline V CDR1 and CDR2: MNHEY, SMNVEV (reference sequence). The CDR3 spells CASNKNMGGKETQYF. As DNA, the CDR3 is TGTGCCAGCAATAAAAATATGGGCGGGAAAGAGACCCAGTACTTC.

The V gene is TRBV25-1, the J gene TRBJ2-2; a possible D gene is TRBD1 (5 bases). The germline V gene has CDR1 MGHDK and CDR2 SYGVNS. V was shortened by 2 bases and J by 7 bases, with 11 bases between the two germline ends. This CDR3 has 14 residues. This chain's CDR3 is CASSETQVDGELFF. The CDR3 nucleotides read TGTGCCAGCAGTGAAACACAGGTTGACGGGGAGCTGTTTTTT.

CDR3: CASSVGNTEAFF. The DNA for the CDR3 is TGTGCCAGCAGCGTAGGGAACACTGAAGCTTTCTTT. V usage is TRBV5-4 and J usage is TRBJ1-1; no clear D gene. The germline CDR1 and CDR2 sequences are SGHNT and YYREEE (reference sequence). This CDR3 is 12 amino acids long. V lost 4 bases to trimming and J lost 1 base, with 5 bases between them.

This chain joins TRBV4-1 and TRBJ2-3, with D hard to call. Trimming pared 0 bases from V and 1 base from J, leaving 8 bases between. CDR1 is MGHRA and CDR2 is YSYEKL in the germline V gene. The CDR3 extends over 15 amino acids. CDR3 amino acids: CASSQDALGTDTQYF. The DNA of the CDR3 is TGCGCCAGCAGCCAAGATGCCCTTGGCACAGATACGCAGTATTTT.

This clone showed up just once. The chain recombines TRBV29-1 with TRBJ1-1; D ambiguous. This CDR3 is 12 amino acids long. Trimming pared 8 bases from V and 6 bases from J, leaving 16 bases between. The V gene's germline CDR1 is SQVTM and CDR2 ANQGSEA. The CDR3 sequence: CSTLDGGPEAFF. The CDR3, as DNA: TGCAGCACTCTAGACGGAGGCCCTGAAGCTTTCTTT.

V gene TRBV29-1 combines with J gene TRBJ2-7; D is perhaps TRBD1 (6 bases). The CDR3 consists of 13 residues. The V gene lost 3 bases and the J gene lost 0 bases, with 9 bases spanning the gap. Germline V gene sequence: CDR1 SQVTM, CDR2 ANQGSEA. This CDR3 reads CSVEGATSYEQYF. CDR3 bases: TGCAGCGTTGAGGGGGCGACCTCCTACGAGCAGTACTTC.

There are a few counts of this clone. The chain joins TRBV30 to TRBJ1-2; tentatively, D is TRBD1 (6 bases). This CDR3 comprises 15 residues. Germline values: CDR1 GTSNPN, CDR2 SVGIG (reference sequence). Trimming removed 7 bases at V and 3 bases at J, with 21 bases between. CDR3 DNA: TGTGCCTTGGGACACCCAGGAGGTTCAGACTATGGCTACACCTTC. Translated: CALGHPGGSDYGYTF.

The gene calls are TRBV5-6 and TRBJ2-3, with D perhaps matching TRBD2 (6 bases). The CDR3 has 16 residues. Trimming left V 2 bases short and J 2 bases short, with 15 bases between. CDR1 and CDR2 from the germline V gene are SGHDT and YYEEEE. CDR3 coding DNA: TGTGCCAGCAGCTTACCACTCGCGGACTACACAGATACGCAGTATTTT. Translated, it gives CASSLPLADYTDTQYF.

The CDR3 sequence: CASSPLAGESYEQYF. The CDR3 bases are TGTGCCAGCAGTCCACTAGCGGGAGAATCCTACGAGCAGTACTTC. The chain carries TRBV6-5 and TRBJ2-7; 11 nucleotides agree with TRBD2. The CDR3 has 15 amino acids. With V trimmed by 5 bases and J by 1 base, 4 bases remained unmatched. Germline lookup yields CDR1 MNHEY and CDR2 SVGAGI.

This clone has just one count. DNA for the CDR3: TGCGCCAGCAGCCAAGGGCTAGCGGGCTCCTACAATGAGCAGTTCTTC. Its protein product is CASSQGLAGSYNEQFF. This rearrangement joins TRBV4-1 to TRBJ2-1, with 8 bases aligning to TRBD2. CDR3 length: 16 residues. The V gene end was trimmed by 1 base and the J gene end by 0 bases; junction bases not matched to a gene: 2. CDR1 MGHRA and CDR2 YSYEKL come from the germline V gene.

The rearrangement uses TRBV28 and TRBJ2-4; D may be TRBD2 (6 bases). The CDR3 has 13 residues. CDR1 and CDR2 from the germline V gene are MDHEN and SYDVKM. The ends were cut back, 9 bases at V and 7 bases at J, with 16 bases in the middle. The CDR3 coding sequence is TGTGCCAGTACCGGGACTCGGCTCAACATTCAGTACTTC. Amino acids: CASTGTRLNIQYF.

The gene calls are TRBV28 and TRBJ1-1; unclear D gene. Germline values: CDR1 MDHEN, CDR2 SYDVKM. V was shortened by 3 bases and J by 0 bases, with 5 bases between the two germline ends. The CDR3 length is 13 residues. The CDR3 DNA is TGTGCCAGCAGTTTCTCAGTGAACACTGAAGCTTTCTTT. Its translation: CASSFSVNTEAFF.

V gene TRBV25-1 combines with J gene TRBJ2-1, with D tentatively TRBD1 (6 bases). The V gene lost 3 bases and the J gene lost 7 bases, with 13 bases spanning the gap. Germline lookup yields CDR1 MGHDK and CDR2 SYGVNS. The CDR3 length is 14 residues. For the CDR3, the DNA is TGTGCCAGCAGTGACCAGGGGCTCGGGAATGAGCAGTTCTTC. Translating gives CASSDQGLGNEQFF.

V gene TRBV2 combines with J gene TRBJ2-7; D is unresolved. The CDR3 is 13 residues long. Trimming shortened V by 3 bases and J by 2 bases, and 8 bases separated the two germline ends. Germline V gene sequence: CDR1 SNHLY, CDR2 FYNNEI. In DNA, the CDR3 is TGTGCCAGCAGTGAGCGGCGGACCTACGAGCAGTACTTC. Translation: CASSERRTYEQYF.

The table lists this clone with a few counts. The chain is built from TRBV10-1 and TRBJ2-2, with D possibly matching TRBD1 (5 bases). The germline CDR1 and CDR2 sequences are WNHNN and SYGVQD (reference sequence). This CDR3 spans 14 amino acids. V gave up 6 bases and J gave up 0 bases, with 8 bases separating them. Here the CDR3 reads CASRVTANTGELFF. The CDR3 coding sequence is TGCGCCAGCAGGGTGACAGCGAACACCGGGGAGCTGTTTTTT.

This chain uses TRBV4-1 with TRBJ1-1; tentatively, D is TRBD1 (5 bases). The CDR3 runs to 14 residues. Trimming removed 4 bases from V and 1 base from J, with 10 bases in between. The germline CDR1 and CDR2 sequences are MGHRA and YSYEKL. This CDR3 is CASSPGAANTEAFF. Written as DNA, the CDR3 is TGCGCCAGCAGCCCTGGGGCGGCGAACACTGAAGCTTTCTTT.

The chain joins TRBV25-1 to TRBJ1-4; 8 bases are a match to TRBD1. The CDR3 runs 16 residues. V lost 6 bases, J lost 8 bases, and 14 bases stayed unmatched. Germline V lookup: CDR1 MGHDK, CDR2 SYGVNS. The chain's CDR3 is CASRTTARGRREKLFF. The CDR3 nucleotides are TGTGCCAGCAGGACCACGGCCAGGGGGCGCAGAGAAAAACTGTTTTTT.

This rearrangement joins TRBV30 to TRBJ1-4; 11 positions match TRBD1. Germline V lookup: CDR1 GTSNPN, CDR2 SVGIG (reference sequence). The CDR3 loop spans 15 amino acids. V was clipped by 2 bases and J by 8 bases; unmatched bases: 7. The CDR3 is CAWSPGQGASEKLFF. The CDR3, as DNA: TGTGCCTGGAGTCCAGGACAGGGGGCGAGCGAAAAACTGTTTTTT.

V is TRBV9 and J is TRBJ2-7; 8 bases agree with TRBD2. Germline V lookup: CDR1 SGDLS, CDR2 YYNGEE. CDR3 size: 16 residues. V shed 4 bases, J shed 3 bases, and the junction held 12 bases outside the gene matches. Here the CDR3 reads CASSRLSGGPSYEQYF. For the CDR3, the DNA is TGTGCCAGCAGCCGCCTAAGCGGGGGTCCTAGCTACGAGCAGTACTTC.

This chain uses TRBV6-5 with TRBJ2-7, with 8 bases aligning to TRBD2. The trim removed 5 bases at V and 4 bases at J, leaving 10 bases unmatched. CDR1 is MNHEY, CDR2 SVGAGI, per germline. The CDR3 is 15 amino acids. As DNA, the CDR3 is TGTGCCAGCAGTCGGAGCGGGAGAACTACTTACGAGCAGTACTTC. Amino acid sequence: CASSRSGRTTYEQYF.

The chain has TRBV19 and TRBJ1-5, with D perhaps matching TRBD1 (6 bases). Germline assignment: CDR1 LNHDA and CDR2 SQIVND (reference sequence). The CDR3 totals 15 residues. Trimming took off 10 bases at V and 5 bases at J, with 21 bases between the two ends. The CDR3 DNA sequence: TGTGCCACGAGGCCCTGGGCAGGGGTGGATCAGCCCCAGCATTTT. As protein: CATRPWAGVDQPQHF.